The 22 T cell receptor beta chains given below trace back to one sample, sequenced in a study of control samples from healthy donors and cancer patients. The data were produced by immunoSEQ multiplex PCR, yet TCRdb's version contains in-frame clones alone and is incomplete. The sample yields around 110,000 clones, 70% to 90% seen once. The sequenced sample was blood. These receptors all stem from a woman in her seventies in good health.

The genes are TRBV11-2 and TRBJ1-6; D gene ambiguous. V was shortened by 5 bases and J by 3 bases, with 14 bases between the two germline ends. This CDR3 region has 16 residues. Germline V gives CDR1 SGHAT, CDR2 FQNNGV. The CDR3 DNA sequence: TGTGCCAGCAGCCCCATACGGAGCAGCTATAATTCACCCCTCCACTTT. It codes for CASSPIRSSYNSPLHF.

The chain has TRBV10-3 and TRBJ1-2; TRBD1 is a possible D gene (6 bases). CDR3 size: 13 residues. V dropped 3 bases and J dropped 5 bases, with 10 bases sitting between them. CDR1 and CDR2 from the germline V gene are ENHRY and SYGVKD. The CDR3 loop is CAISDRGDYGYTF. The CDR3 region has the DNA TGTGCCATCAGTGACAGGGGTGATTATGGCTACACCTTC.

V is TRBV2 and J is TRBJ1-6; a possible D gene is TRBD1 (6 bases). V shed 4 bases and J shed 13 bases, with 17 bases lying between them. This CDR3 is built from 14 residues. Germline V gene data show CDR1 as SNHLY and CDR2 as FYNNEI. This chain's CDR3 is CASSGSQGPLPLHF. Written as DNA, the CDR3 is TGTGCCAGCAGTGGGTCGCAGGGGCCTCTCCCCCTCCACTTT.

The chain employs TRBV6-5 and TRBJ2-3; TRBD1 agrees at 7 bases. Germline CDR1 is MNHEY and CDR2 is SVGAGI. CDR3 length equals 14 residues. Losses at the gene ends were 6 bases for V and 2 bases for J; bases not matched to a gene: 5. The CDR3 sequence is CASSRDSLTDTQYF. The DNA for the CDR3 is TGTGCCAGCAGCCGGGACAGCCTCACAGATACGCAGTATTTT.

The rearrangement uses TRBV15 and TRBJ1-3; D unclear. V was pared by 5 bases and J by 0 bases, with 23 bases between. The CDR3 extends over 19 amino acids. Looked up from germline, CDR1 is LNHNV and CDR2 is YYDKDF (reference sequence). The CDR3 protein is CATSVDPRLRGNSGNTIYF. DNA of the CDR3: TGTGCCACCAGCGTAGACCCCCGCTTGAGAGGAAACTCTGGAAACACCATATATTTT.

The CDR3 DNA is TGCGCCAGCAGCCCCGGCGGGGGGCGTTCCGCCGGGGAGCTGTTTTTT. It translates to CASSPGGGRSAGELFF. The chain carries TRBV5-1 and TRBJ2-2, with 8 bases that match TRBD2. The CDR3 is made up of 16 amino acids. Germline loops: CDR1 SGHRS, CDR2 YFSETQ. V dropped 4 bases and J dropped 6; count of bases not matched to a gene: 11.

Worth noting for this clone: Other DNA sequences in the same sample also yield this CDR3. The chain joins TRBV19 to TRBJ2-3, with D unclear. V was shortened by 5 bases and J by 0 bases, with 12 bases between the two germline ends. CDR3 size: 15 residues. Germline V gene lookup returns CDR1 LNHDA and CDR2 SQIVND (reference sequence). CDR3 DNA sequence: TGTGCCAGTAGTCCTCGAGGCAGTAGCACAGATACGCAGTATTTT. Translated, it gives CASSPRGSSTDTQYF.

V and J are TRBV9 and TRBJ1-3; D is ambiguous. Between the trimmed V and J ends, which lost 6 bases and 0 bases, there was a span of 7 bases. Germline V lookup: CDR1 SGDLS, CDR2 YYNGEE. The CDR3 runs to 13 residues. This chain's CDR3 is CASTTGSGNTIYF. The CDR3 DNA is TGTGCCAGCACCACCGGCTCTGGAAACACCATATATTTT. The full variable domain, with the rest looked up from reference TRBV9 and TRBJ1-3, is DSGVTQTPKHLITATGQRVTLRCSPRSGDLSVYWYQQSLDQGLQFLIQYYNGEERAKGNILERFSAQQFPDLHSELNLSSLELGDSALYFCASTTGSGNTIYFGEGSWLTVV.

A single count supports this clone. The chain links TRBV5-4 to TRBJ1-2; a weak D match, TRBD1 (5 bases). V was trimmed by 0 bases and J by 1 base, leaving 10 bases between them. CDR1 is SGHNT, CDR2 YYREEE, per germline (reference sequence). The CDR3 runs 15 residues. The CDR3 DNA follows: TGTGCCAGCAGCTTGGGGGGGGGACTTAACTATGGCTACACCTTC. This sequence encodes CASSLGGGLNYGYTF.

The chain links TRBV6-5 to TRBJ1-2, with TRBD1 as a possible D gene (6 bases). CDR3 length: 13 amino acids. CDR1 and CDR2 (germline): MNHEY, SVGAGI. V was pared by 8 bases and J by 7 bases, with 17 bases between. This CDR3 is CASGGNGGGGYTF. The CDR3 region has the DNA TGTGCCAGCGGGGGGAATGGGGGCGGTGGCTACACCTTC.

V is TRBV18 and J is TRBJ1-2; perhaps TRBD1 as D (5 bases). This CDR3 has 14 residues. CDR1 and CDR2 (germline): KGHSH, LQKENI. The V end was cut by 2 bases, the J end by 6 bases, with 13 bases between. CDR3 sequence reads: CASSPGARIDGYTF. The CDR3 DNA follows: TGTGCCAGCTCACCAGGGGCCAGGATCGATGGCTACACCTTC.

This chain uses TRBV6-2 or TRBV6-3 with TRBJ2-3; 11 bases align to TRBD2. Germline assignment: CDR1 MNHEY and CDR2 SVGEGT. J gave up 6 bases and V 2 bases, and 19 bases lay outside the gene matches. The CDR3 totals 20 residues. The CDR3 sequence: CASSYRIAGGKTTPRDTQYF. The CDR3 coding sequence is TGTGCCAGCAGTTACCGGATAGCGGGGGGGAAAACCACACCCCGGGATACGCAGTATTTT.

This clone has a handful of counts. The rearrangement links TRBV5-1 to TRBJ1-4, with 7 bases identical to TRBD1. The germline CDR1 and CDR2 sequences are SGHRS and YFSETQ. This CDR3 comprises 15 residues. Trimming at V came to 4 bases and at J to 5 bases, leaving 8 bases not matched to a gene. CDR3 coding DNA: TGCGCCAGCAGCCCCAGGGGGACCGTCAATGAAAAACTGTTTTTT. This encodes CASSPRGTVNEKLFF.

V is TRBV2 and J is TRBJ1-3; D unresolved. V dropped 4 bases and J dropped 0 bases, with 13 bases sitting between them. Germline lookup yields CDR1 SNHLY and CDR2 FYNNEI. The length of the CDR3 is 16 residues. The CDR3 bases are TGTGCCAGCAGTGCAGAACAGCCTTACTCTGGAAACACCATATATTTT. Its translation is CASSAEQPYSGNTIYF.

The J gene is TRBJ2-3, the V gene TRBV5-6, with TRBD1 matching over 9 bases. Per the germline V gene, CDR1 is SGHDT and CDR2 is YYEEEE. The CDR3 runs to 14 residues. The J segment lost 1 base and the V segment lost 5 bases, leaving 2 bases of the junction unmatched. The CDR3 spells CASSWDRGTDTQYF. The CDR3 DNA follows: TGTGCCAGCAGTTGGGACAGGGGCACAGATACGCAGTATTTT.

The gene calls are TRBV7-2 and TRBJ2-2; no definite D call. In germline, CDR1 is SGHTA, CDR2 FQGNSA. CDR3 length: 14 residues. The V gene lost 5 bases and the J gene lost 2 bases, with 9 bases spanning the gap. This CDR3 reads CASSPDRNTGELFF. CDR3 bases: TGTGCCAGCAGCCCGGACCGAAACACCGGGGAGCTGTTTTTT.

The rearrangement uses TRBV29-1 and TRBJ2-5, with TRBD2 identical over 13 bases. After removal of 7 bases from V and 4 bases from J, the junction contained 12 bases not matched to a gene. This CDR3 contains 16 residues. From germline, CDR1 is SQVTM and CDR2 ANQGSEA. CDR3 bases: TGCAGCGCAAGTACTAGCGGGGGGGCCGTAGGAGAGACCCAGTACTTC. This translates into CSASTSGGAVGETQYF.

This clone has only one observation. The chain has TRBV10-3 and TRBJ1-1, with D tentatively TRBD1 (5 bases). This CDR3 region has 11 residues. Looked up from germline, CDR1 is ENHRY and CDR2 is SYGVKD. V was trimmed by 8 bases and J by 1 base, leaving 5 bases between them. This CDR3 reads CAIGANTEAFF. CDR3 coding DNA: TGTGCCATCGGGGCGAACACTGAAGCTTTCTTT.

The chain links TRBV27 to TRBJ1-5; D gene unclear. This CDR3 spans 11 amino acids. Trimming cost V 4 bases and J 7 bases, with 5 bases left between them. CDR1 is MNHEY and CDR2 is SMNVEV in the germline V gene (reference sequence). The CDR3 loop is CASSSGQPQHF. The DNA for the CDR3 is TGTGCCAGCAGTTCGGGCCAGCCCCAGCATTTT.

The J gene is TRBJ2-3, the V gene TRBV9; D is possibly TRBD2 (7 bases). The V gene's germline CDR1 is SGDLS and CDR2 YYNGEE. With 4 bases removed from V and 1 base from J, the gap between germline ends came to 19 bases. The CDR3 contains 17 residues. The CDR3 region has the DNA TGTGCCAGCAGCCTCCTAGGGGGGGGGTCGGGCACAGATACGCAGTATTTT. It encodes CASSLLGGGSGTDTQYF.

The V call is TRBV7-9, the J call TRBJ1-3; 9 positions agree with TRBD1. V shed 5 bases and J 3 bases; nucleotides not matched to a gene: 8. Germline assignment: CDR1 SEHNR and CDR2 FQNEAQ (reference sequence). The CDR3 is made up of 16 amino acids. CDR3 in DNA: TGTGCCAGCAGCCCAAGCGGGACAGGGTTTGGAAACACCATATATTTT. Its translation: CASSPSGTGFGNTIYF.

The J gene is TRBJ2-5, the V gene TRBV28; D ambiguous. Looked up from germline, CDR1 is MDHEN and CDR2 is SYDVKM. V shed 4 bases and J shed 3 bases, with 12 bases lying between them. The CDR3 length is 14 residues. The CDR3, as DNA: TGTGCCAGCAGTTCCAGGAGTGGGAAAGAGACCCAGTACTTC. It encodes CASSSRSGKETQYF.